Below, one T cell receptor (beta chain) is given with its context. Its cognate antigen is unknown. The sample comes from a study of shared clonotypes between healthy human individuals. The V and J ends lost 1 base and 2 bases respectively, with 9 bases between them. Germline V lookup: CDR1 SGHAT, CDR2 FQNNGV. The CDR3 is 15 amino acids. Study-level results: Few donors restricted represented genetic and exposure-history diversity.

Using immunoSEQ multiplex PCR, the repertoire was profiled, and TCRdb retains in-frame clones only, with some absent. Seen here are roughly 1.4 million clones, just under 99% observed once, and the top ten hold under 0.45%. This chain joins TRBV11-2 and TRBJ1-5; D perhaps matches TRBD1 (5 bases). The source of this sequence is a man aged 25 to 45 in good health. Input material: naive CD4+ T cells sorted from blood. The subset is: CD45RA+ positively selected. CDR3 nucleotides: TGTGCCAGCAGCTTAGGCTGGGGGGGCAATCAGCCCCAGCATTTT. Protein product: CASSLGWGGNQPQHF.